Sequencing of this T cell receptor beta chain was carried out in a study of early stage breast cancer tumors. Whole-study findings and limits: Commonly generated sequences made up most enriched TCRB sequences shared between patients. In most of the 16 patients, blood comparison separated tumor from normal breast.

With regard to this clone: Its antigen is as yet unknown.

Each sample had two DNA replicates, 0.5 ug blood or roughly 1.4 ug tissue. TCRdb's table, derived via immunoSEQ multiplex PCR, lists solely in-frame clones and lacks some. The sample yields 25,000 to 35,000 clones, just under 75% seen once. The clonotype originates from a person in their 40s with breast cancer. What was sequenced was blood.

CDR3 nucleotides: TGTGCCAGCAGCCCGAGCGGACAGAACACTGAAGCTTTCTTT. It translates to CASSPSGQNTEAFF. The gene calls are TRBV7-3 and TRBJ1-1, with D maybe TRBD1 (5 bases). CDR3 length: 14 residues. Deletions cut 5 bases from V and 1 base from J, with 11 bases between. Germline CDR1 reads SGHTA; CDR2 reads FQGTGA.